Listed here is a single T cell receptor (beta chain). Its antigen is not identified. Primers included in the PCR were 60 Vbeta and 13 Jbeta primers. TCRdb's copy holds only in-frame clones and misses some; the assay was immunoSEQ multiplex PCR. In the table there are 120,000 or so clones, more than 70% of which are singletons. The data were obtained in a study of cytomegalovirus exposure and HLA in healthy donors. Study-wide findings and caveats: Most TCR sequences proved rare, with some public TCRs found in many donors. Presence/absence analyses supposed approximately even sequencing depth among donors.

Trimming removed 6 bases from V and 4 bases from J, with 20 bases in between. From germline, CDR1 is SGHRS and CDR2 YFSETQ. The CDR3 spans 16 residues. The chain recombines TRBV5-1 with TRBJ2-1, with TRBD2 as a possible D gene (6 bases). This clonotype was sampled from a woman aged 50 to 65 in good health and CMV-seropositive. The sequenced material came from PBMCs. DNA of the CDR3: TGCGCCAGCACGAAAGCCGGAGGGCTGAGATACAATGAGCAGTTCTTC. Its protein product is CASTKAGGLRYNEQFF.